What follows are 30 T cell receptor beta chains derived from one specimen sequenced in a study of post-analysis software for immune sequencing data. Every TCR beta cDNA library bore unique molecular identifiers. TCRdb re-analysed the PCR reads in MiXCR, keeping a single row per CDR3 protein. In the table there are approximately 690,000 distinct CDR3 sequences, 59% of which are singletons. Points from the study as a whole: Patients had higher frequencies than controls of about five TRBV segments, including TRBV5-6, TRBV5-1 and TRBV20-1.

Which antigens these TCRs recognize remains unknown. Sequenced sample: blood. These receptors were taken from a girl aged 2-10 years with multiple sclerosis.

The CDR3 is CASSLRPSGSSEQFF. CDR3 bases: TGTGCCAGCAGCTTGAGGCCTAGCGGGAGCAGTGAGCAGTTCTTC. V is TRBV7-2 and J is TRBJ2-1; 10 positions match TRBD2. CDR1 is SGHTA and CDR2 is FQGNSA in the germline V gene. V was clipped by 3 bases and J by 9 bases; unmatched bases: 8. This CDR3 has 15 residues. Supplemented by reference TRBV7-2 and TRBJ2-1, the full variable domain reads GAGVSQSPSNKVTEKGKDVELRCDPISGHTALYWYRQSLGQGLEFLIYFQGNSAPDKSGLPSDRFSAERTGGSVSTLTIQRTQQEDSAVYLCASSLRPSGSSEQFFGPGTRLTVL.

The CDR3 spells CARGPNPYEQYF. The CDR3 bases are TGTGCCAGAGGACCCAACCCCTACGAGCAGTACTTC. The chain employs TRBV10-3 and TRBJ2-7; D is unclear. The V gene lost 10 bases and the J gene lost 2 bases, with 12 bases spanning the gap. This CDR3 spans 12 amino acids. The V gene's germline CDR1 is ENHRY and CDR2 SYGVKD.

This clonotype was picked up a small number of times. The chain is built from TRBV20-1 and TRBJ1-2; D unclear. CDR1 is DFQATT and CDR2 is SNEGSKA in the germline V gene (reference sequence). The CDR3 runs 13 residues. V lost 2 bases, J lost 7 bases, and 14 bases lay in between. The CDR3 DNA is TGCAGTGCTAGAAAGACCCTCCCGGCTGGCTACACCTTC. Protein product: CSARKTLPAGYTF.

The rearrangement uses TRBV29-1 and TRBJ2-3; no clear D. CDR3 length: 12 amino acids. V dropped 3 bases and J dropped 5 bases, with 9 bases sitting between them. Per the germline V gene, CDR1 is SQVTM and CDR2 is ANQGSEA. The CDR3 DNA reads as TGCAGCGTTGAGGTAGAAGTAGATACGCAGTATTTT. Translating it yields CSVEVEVDTQYF.

This chain connects TRBV27 to TRBJ2-7, with 12 bases matching TRBD2. CDR3 length: 15 amino acids. Germline V lookup: CDR1 MNHEY, CDR2 SMNVEV (reference sequence). Germline trimming cut 7 bases from V and 5 bases from J; bases unmatched to any gene: 9. CDR3 coding DNA: TGTGCCAGCAAACCACTAGCGGGAGGCAGCGACGAGCAGTACTTC. Amino acid sequence: CASKPLAGGSDEQYF.

This clonotype has a handful of counts. The chain carries TRBV7-2 and TRBJ2-6; 9 bases map to TRBD1. After removal of 6 bases from V and 1 base from J, the junction contained 4 bases not matched to a gene. Germline assignment: CDR1 SGHTA and CDR2 FQGNSA. The CDR3 is made up of 16 amino acids. The CDR3 region has the DNA TGTGCCAGCAGGGGACAGGGTCTGTCTGGGGCCAACGTCCTGACTTTC. As protein: CASRGQGLSGANVLTF.

The chain is built from TRBV12-3 or TRBV12-4 and TRBJ2-7, with no clear D. CDR3 size: 13 residues. V was trimmed by 7 bases and J by 3 bases, leaving 13 bases between them. CDR3 region: CASIPDLRYEQYF. The CDR3 bases are TGTGCCAGCATCCCCGATCTTCGCTACGAGCAGTACTTC.

V usage is TRBV12-3 or TRBV12-4 and J usage is TRBJ2-3, with D perhaps matching TRBD1 (6 bases). The CDR3 length is 12 residues. Trimming cost V 6 bases and J 12 bases, with 16 bases left between them. Written as DNA, the CDR3 is TGTGCCAGCAGCCACGAACAGGGAACACAGTATTTT. This encodes CASSHEQGTQYF.

Only a few counts were recorded for this clonotype. The chain joins TRBV5-5 to TRBJ2-1, with unresolved D. Per the germline V gene, CDR1 is SGHKS and CDR2 is YYEKEE (reference sequence). The CDR3 spans 15 residues. V gave up 1 base and J gave up 2 bases, with 10 bases separating them. The chain's CDR3 is CASSLSELAYNEQFF. The CDR3 DNA reads TGTGCCAGCAGCTTGTCAGAGCTAGCCTACAATGAGCAGTTCTTC.

V gene TRBV10-1 combines with J gene TRBJ2-5; no reliable D call. This CDR3 contains 15 residues. Germline lookup yields CDR1 WNHNN and CDR2 SYGVQD (reference sequence). Trimming removed 5 bases at V and 7 bases at J, with 20 bases between. The CDR3 sequence: CASSPMDLGKGTQYF. CDR3 DNA sequence: TGCGCCAGCAGTCCCATGGACCTGGGGAAGGGGACCCAGTACTTC.

For this clonotype: Sequence at one end of the junction differs from germline and may be a read error. The rearrangement links TRBV7-9 to TRBJ1-3; 7 nucleotides match TRBD1. The CDR3 is made up of 16 amino acids. The germline V gene encodes CDR1 SEHNR and CDR2 FQNEAQ (reference sequence). In DNA, the CDR3 is TGTGCCAGCAGCTTAGGTGACAGGGAATTGGAAAACACCAGATATTTT. It yields the protein CASSLGDRELENTRYF.

This clonotype was counted a few times. The CDR3 sequence: CASSFWAGPYEQYF. The CDR3, as DNA: TGTGCCAGCAGCTTCTGGGCGGGACCCTACGAGCAGTACTTC. This sequence joins TRBV5-6 and TRBJ2-7; maybe TRBD2 (6 bases). The germline gives CDR1 SGHDT, CDR2 YYEEEE. The V and J ends lost 2 bases and 2 bases respectively, with 11 bases between them. The CDR3 runs 14 residues. The full variable domain, its missing parts supplied by reference TRBV5-6 and TRBJ2-7, is DAGVTQSPTHLIKTRGQQVTLRCSPKSGHDTVSWYQQALGQGPQFIFQYYEEEERQRGNFPDRFSGHQFPNYSSELNVNALLLGDSALYLCASSFWAGPYEQYFGPGTRLTVT.

The J gene is TRBJ2-3, the V gene TRBV12-3 or TRBV12-4, with D perhaps TRBD2 (6 bases). V dropped 3 bases and J dropped 3 bases, with 16 bases sitting between them. The CDR3 sequence is 16 residues long. The CDR3 nucleotides read TGTGCCAGCAGTTTTGGAGGGGTTTTTAGGACAGATACGCAGTATTTT. Protein: CASSFGGVFRTDTQYF.

V gene TRBV15 combines with J gene TRBJ2-3; TRBD1 matches 8 bases. V gave up 0 bases and J gave up 4 bases; unmatched junction bases: 9. CDR3 length equals 17 residues. Germline V gives CDR1 LNHNV, CDR2 YYDKDF (reference sequence). CDR3 DNA: TGTGCCACCAGCAGAGACATCGGACAGGGTTGGTCAGATACGCAGTATTTT. Its protein product is CATSRDIGQGWSDTQYF.

J is TRBJ1-4 and V is TRBV6-5; unclear D gene. V lost 7 bases and J 6 bases, leaving 6 bases between the germline ends. CDR1 and CDR2 (germline): MNHEY, SVGAGI. This CDR3 comprises 11 residues. The CDR3 DNA is TGTGCCAGCAAGGTGGATGAAAAACTGTTTTTT. It encodes CASKVDEKLFF.

This rearrangement joins TRBV6-1 to TRBJ1-2; TRBD1 is a possible D gene (5 bases). CDR3 length equals 12 residues. Germline lookup yields CDR1 MNHNS and CDR2 SASEGT. V dropped 5 bases and J dropped 6 bases, with 10 bases sitting between them. CDR3 bases: TGTGCCAGCAGTTTGGGGGTGGATGGCTACACCTTC. Translating gives CASSLGVDGYTF.

In its sample, this clonotype was seen a few times. The chain has TRBV12-3 or TRBV12-4 and TRBJ1-2; TRBD1 agrees at 7 bases. The junction had 10 bases not matched to a gene; V was cut back by 7 bases and J by 8 bases. CDR3 length: 13 amino acids. The CDR3 here is CASTADRAGGYTF. The CDR3, as DNA: TGTGCCAGCACCGCTGACAGGGCGGGAGGCTACACCTTC.

Concerning this clonotype: Without the conserved terminal phenylalanine or tryptophan, this CDR3 likely stems from a read error. The J gene is TRBJ2-3, the V gene TRBV11-3; D possibly corresponds to TRBD2 (5 bases). V gave up 1 base and J gave up 2 bases, with 13 bases separating them. This CDR3 contains 16 residues. CDR1 and CDR2 (germline): SGHNT, YENEEA. The CDR3 reads CASSLAGGSNTDTQYL. In nucleotides, the CDR3 is TGTGCCAGCAGCTTAGCCGGCGGGTCCAACACAGATACGCAGTATTTG.

This sequence joins TRBV12-3 or TRBV12-4 and TRBJ1-5; D is unclear. The CDR3 length is 17 residues. V was pared by 3 bases and J by 7 bases, with 22 bases between. The CDR3 region has the DNA TGTGCCAGCAGTTTTCTCGGACGGATACGGGGAGAACAGCCCCAGCATTTT. Translated, it gives CASSFLGRIRGEQPQHF.

This chain joins TRBV7-9 and TRBJ2-4; 7 bases match TRBD2. The end of the DNA is better explained by TRBJ2-7, so the J call may be wrong. The germline V gene encodes CDR1 SEHNR and CDR2 FQNEAQ (reference sequence). This CDR3 is built from 18 residues. The CDR3 DNA reads as TGTGCCAGCAGCTATAGTATTCGGGCTAGCGGCGACCTCTACGAGCAGTACTTC. This codes for CASSYSIRASGDLYEQYF.

The chain carries TRBV3-1 and TRBJ2-1; possible D gene TRBD2, 6 bases. The germline V gene has CDR1 LGHDT and CDR2 YNNKEL (reference sequence). V lost 4 bases to trimming and J lost 9 bases, with 10 bases between them. The CDR3 has 12 amino acids. The CDR3 here is CASSRRAREQFF. CDR3 bases: TGTGCCAGCAGCCGGAGGGCCCGTGAGCAGTTCTTC.

This chain links TRBV4-3 with TRBJ1-1; D might be TRBD1 (6 bases). Germline CDR1 is LGHNA and CDR2 is YSLEER. The CDR3 runs 16 residues. V lost 1 base, J lost 4 bases, and 16 bases lay in between. CDR3 loop: CASSQAGGAMGTEAFF. CDR3 sequence (DNA): TGCGCCAGCAGCCAAGCTGGGGGGGCAATGGGCACTGAAGCTTTCTTT.

In DNA form, the CDR3 reads TGTGCCAACACCCCAACTGGAGCTGAGCAGTTCTTC. Its translation: CANTPTGAEQFF. This sequence joins TRBV5-5 and TRBJ2-1; D remains unclear. Germline V lookup: CDR1 SGHKS, CDR2 YYEKEE (reference sequence). Trimming stripped 9 bases from V and 9 bases from J, with 16 bases between. This CDR3 is built from 12 residues.

The chain recombines TRBV10-3 with TRBJ2-1; 9 nucleotides agree with TRBD2. CDR3 length equals 13 residues. Germline assignment: CDR1 ENHRY and CDR2 SYGVKD. Trimming removed 6 bases from V and 8 bases from J; junction bases left unmatched: 5. In DNA, the CDR3 is TGTGCCATCAGGACTAGCGGCGGTGATGAGCAGTTCTTC. It specifies CAIRTSGGDEQFF.

J is TRBJ2-7 and V is TRBV12-5; 14 nucleotides agree with TRBD2. The CDR3 runs to 16 residues. The V segment lost 4 bases and the J segment 4 bases; nucleotides outside the gene matches: 6. Per germline, CDR1 LGHNT and CDR2 FRNRAP. The CDR3: CASGWGTSGSIYEQYF. In nucleotides, the CDR3 is TGTGCTAGTGGTTGGGGGACTAGCGGGAGTATTTACGAGCAGTACTTC.

The chain links TRBV4-2 to TRBJ2-3; D uncertain. The CDR3 has 16 residues. CDR1 and CDR2 from the germline V gene are LGHNA and YNFKEQ. V was clipped by 0 bases and J by 3 bases, with 13 bases between them. As DNA, the CDR3 is TGTGCCAGCAGCCAAGAGTGGAATGAATTTACAGATACGCAGTATTTT. It specifies CASSQEWNEFTDTQYF.

The table lists this clonotype with a few counts. The chain couples TRBV29-1 to TRBJ1-2; D possibly corresponds to TRBD1 (5 bases). The CDR3 is 14 amino acids. Germline V CDR1 and CDR2: SQVTM, ANQGSEA. Trimming took 7 bases from V and 7 from J, leaving 22 bases between them. The chain's CDR3 is CSAKSGLPGGGYTF. In DNA, the CDR3 is TGCAGCGCTAAGTCGGGACTCCCGGGAGGTGGCTACACCTTC.

This chain links TRBV5-5 with TRBJ1-5; D gene uncertain. This CDR3 spans 15 amino acids. Between the trimmed V and J ends, which lost 4 bases and 0 bases, there was a span of 11 bases. CDR1 and CDR2 from the germline V gene are SGHKS and YYEKEE (reference sequence). The CDR3 DNA reads TGTGCCAGCAGCCCCCGGACGGTTAGCAATCAGCCCCAGCATTTT. Translated, it gives CASSPRTVSNQPQHF.

This chain joins TRBV7-9 and TRBJ2-1; D gene unclear. Germline V gives CDR1 SEHNR, CDR2 FQNEAQ (reference sequence). The CDR3 has 12 residues. V gave up 2 bases and J gave up 10 bases, with 9 bases separating them. Written as DNA, the CDR3 is TGTGCCAGCAGCTTATCCGGCCTAGAGCAGTTCTTC. It codes for CASSLSGLEQFF. Full variable domain (rest looked up from reference TRBV7-9 and TRBJ2-1): DTGVSQNPRHKITKRGQNVTFRCDPISEHNRLYWYRQTLGQGPEFLTYFQNEAQLEKSRLLSDRFSAERPKGSFSTLEIQRTEQGDSAMYLCASSLSGLEQFFGPGTRLTVL.

This clonotype appeared a few times. This chain joins TRBV27 and TRBJ2-1; 10 positions match TRBD2. Per germline, CDR1 MNHEY and CDR2 SMNVEV (reference sequence). The V gene end was trimmed by 5 bases and the J gene end by 10 bases; junction bases not matched to a gene: 8. The CDR3 sequence is 14 residues long. The CDR3 region is CASSPAGGPGEQFF. In DNA, the CDR3 is TGTGCCAGCAGTCCAGCGGGGGGGCCAGGGGAGCAGTTCTTC.